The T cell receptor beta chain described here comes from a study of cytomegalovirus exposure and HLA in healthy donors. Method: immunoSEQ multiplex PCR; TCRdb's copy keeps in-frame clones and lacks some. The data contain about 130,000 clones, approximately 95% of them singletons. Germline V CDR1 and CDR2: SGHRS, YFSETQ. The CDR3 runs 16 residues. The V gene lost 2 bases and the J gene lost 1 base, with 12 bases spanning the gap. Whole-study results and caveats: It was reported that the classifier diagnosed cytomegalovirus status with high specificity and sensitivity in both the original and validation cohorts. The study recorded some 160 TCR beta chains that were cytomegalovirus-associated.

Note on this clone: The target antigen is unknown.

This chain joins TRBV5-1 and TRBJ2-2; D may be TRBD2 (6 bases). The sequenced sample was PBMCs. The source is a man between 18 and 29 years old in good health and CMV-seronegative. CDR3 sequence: CASSLEGGQNTGELFF. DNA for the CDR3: TGCGCCAGCAGCTTAGAGGGAGGACAGAACACCGGGGAGCTGTTTTTT.